The next 25 T cell receptor beta chains were all read from a single sample in a study of cytomegalovirus exposure and HLA in healthy donors. Measured with immunoSEQ multiplex PCR; TCRdb has only the in-frame clones, and not every one. This table has fewer than 200,000 clones, around nine tenths appearing once. The source material was PBMCs. The source of these receptors is a man aged 25-40 years in good health and CMV-seropositive.

The chain uses TRBV4-2 and TRBJ2-7; 15 bases match TRBD2. Germline values: CDR1 LGHNA, CDR2 YNFKEQ. Trimming removed 4 bases from V and 0 bases from J; junction bases left unmatched: 10. The CDR3 is made up of 19 amino acids. CDR3 region: CASSREGLAGGVASYEQYF. CDR3 sequence (DNA): TGTGCCAGCAGCCGTGAGGGACTAGCGGGAGGTGTAGCCTCCTACGAGCAGTACTTC.

The chain employs TRBV27 and TRBJ1-6; unclear D gene. Trimming stripped 3 bases from V and 10 bases from J, with 19 bases between. CDR1 is MNHEY and CDR2 is SMNVEV in the germline V gene (reference sequence). The CDR3 extends over 16 amino acids. The CDR3 spells CASSLGLDVIGSPLHF. The CDR3 coding sequence is TGTGCCAGCAGTTTGGGTTTGGATGTGATAGGGTCACCCCTCCACTTT.

This chain joins TRBV6-1 and TRBJ2-1; 12 bases line up with TRBD2. CDR1 and CDR2 (germline): MNHNS, SASEGT. The CDR3 runs 15 residues. The V gene end was trimmed by 5 bases and the J gene end by 8 bases; junction bases not matched to a gene: 7. The CDR3 nucleotides are TGTGCCAGCAGTAGGACTAGCGGGATTTGGGATGAGCAGTTCTTC. It encodes CASSRTSGIWDEQFF.

The CDR3 sequence: CASSLGGLGPQHF. CDR3 nucleotides: TGTGCCAGCAGCTTGGGGGGATTGGGGCCCCAGCATTTT. The V call is TRBV5-5, the J call TRBJ1-5; D unclear. Germline V gene sequence: CDR1 SGHKS, CDR2 YYEKEE (reference sequence). Trimming cost V 0 bases and J 9 bases, with 10 bases left between them. The CDR3 is 13 residues long.

The chain combines TRBV6-6 with TRBJ2-3; D unresolved. The V gene's germline CDR1 is MNHNY and CDR2 SVGAGI (reference sequence). The CDR3 is 13 residues long. V lost 0 bases, J lost 7 bases, and 8 bases lay in between. The CDR3 DNA reads as TGTGCCAGCAGTTACTCGACTCAAAATACGCAGTATTTT. Translated, it gives CASSYSTQNTQYF.

The chain links TRBV5-1 to TRBJ1-3; a weak D match, TRBD1 (5 bases). This CDR3 has 14 residues. The V gene lost 2 bases and the J gene lost 7 bases, with 13 bases spanning the gap. Per the germline V gene, CDR1 is SGHRS and CDR2 is YFSETQ. CDR3 DNA sequence: TGCGCCAGCAGCTTCGCTGGCAGGGCTAACACCATATATTTT. Amino acid sequence: CASSFAGRANTIYF.

Only one count was recorded for this clone. This rearrangement joins TRBV11-3 to TRBJ2-3; D tentatively reads TRBD1 or TRBD2 (6 bases each). This CDR3 comprises 15 residues. Per the germline V gene, CDR1 is SGHNT and CDR2 is YENEEA. V was cut by 1 base and J by 0 bases, with 8 bases left in between. DNA for the CDR3: TGTGCCAGCAGCTTAGGGGGGGCTAGCACAGATACGCAGTATTTT. Protein sequence: CASSLGGASTDTQYF.

The chain is built from TRBV7-2 and TRBJ1-1; 8 bases are a match to TRBD1. Germline lookup yields CDR1 SGHTA and CDR2 FQGNSA. CDR3 length equals 12 residues. The V gene end was trimmed by 7 bases and the J gene end by 10 bases; junction bases not matched to a gene: 8. The CDR3 nucleotides are TGTGCCAGCACCCAGGGGGCTGAAGGAGCTTTCTTT. Translated, it gives CASTQGAEGAFF.

The V call is TRBV2, the J call TRBJ1-3; 7 bases are a match to TRBD1. CDR3 length equals 15 residues. Trimming at V came to 5 bases and at J to 4 bases, leaving 8 bases not matched to a gene. CDR1 and CDR2 (germline): SNHLY, FYNNEI. CDR3 DNA: TGTGCCAGCAGTTCTATGACAGGGAGGGGAAACACCATATATTTT. It specifies CASSSMTGRGNTIYF.

The chain links TRBV11-2 to TRBJ2-5, with D possibly called TRBD1 or TRBD2 (5 bases each). Germline CDR1 SGHAT, CDR2 FQNNGV. The CDR3 extends over 15 amino acids. V dropped 3 bases and J dropped 5 bases, with 16 bases sitting between them. CDR3 in amino acids: CASSLRGSYTETQYF. CDR3 nucleotide sequence: TGTGCCAGCAGCTTGAGGGGCTCCTATACGGAGACCCAGTACTTC.

The gene calls are TRBV30 and TRBJ2-2; TRBD2 agrees at 7 bases. V was pared by 3 bases and J by 7 bases, with 2 bases of the junction left unmatched. Germline lookup yields CDR1 GTSNPN and CDR2 SVGIG (reference sequence). The CDR3 length is 12 residues. The CDR3 DNA follows: TGTGCCTGGAGCGGGGGGAGCGGGGAGCTGTTTTTT. Translation gives CAWSGGSGELFF.

The rearrangement links TRBV28 to TRBJ2-1; TRBD2 matches at 11 bases. This CDR3 is 15 amino acids long. Germline CDR1 MDHEN, CDR2 SYDVKM. The V and J ends lost 9 bases and 7 bases, in that order; junction bases with no gene match: 11. This chain's CDR3 is CASTTGLAADNEQFF. In nucleotides, the CDR3 is TGTGCCAGTACTACGGGACTAGCGGCAGATAATGAGCAGTTCTTC.

The CDR3 DNA reads TGTGCCAGCAGCCCAGCGGGGGTGATCGAGACCCAGTACTTC. Translating gives CASSPAGVIETQYF. The chain links TRBV5-4 to TRBJ2-5; TRBD2 matches at 8 bases. The CDR3 sequence is 14 residues long. CDR1 and CDR2 (germline): SGHNT, YYREEE (reference sequence). V lost 4 bases to trimming and J lost 5 bases; unmatched junction nucleotides: 7.

In this sample, this clone turned up once. The chain uses TRBV6-1 and TRBJ2-6; D call uncertain. V was shortened by 7 bases and J by 1 base, with 11 bases between the two germline ends. From germline, CDR1 is MNHNS and CDR2 SASEGT. This CDR3 has 15 amino acids. The CDR3 spells CASNQWGSGANVLTF. The CDR3 DNA sequence: TGTGCCAGCAACCAATGGGGATCTGGGGCCAACGTCCTGACTTTC.

This chain connects TRBV19 to TRBJ2-1; D uncertain. V lost 3 bases and J 4 bases, leaving 7 bases between the germline ends. The V gene's germline CDR1 is LNHDA and CDR2 SQIVND (reference sequence). The CDR3 runs 13 residues. The chain's CDR3 is CASSMVGYNEQFF. CDR3 nucleotides: TGTGCCAGTAGTATGGTGGGTTACAATGAGCAGTTCTTC.

V and J are TRBV18 and TRBJ2-1, with 10 bases fitting TRBD2. V was clipped by 1 base and J by 3 bases; unmatched bases: 6. CDR3 size: 17 residues. Germline CDR1 KGHSH, CDR2 LQKENI. CDR3 sequence reads: CASSPRLAGGFYNEQFF. The CDR3 DNA reads as TGTGCCAGCTCACCACGGTTAGCGGGGGGCTTCTACAATGAGCAGTTCTTC.

The chain is built from TRBV7-2 and TRBJ1-1, with D perhaps matching TRBD1 (5 bases). V was clipped by 6 bases and J by 1 base, with 15 bases between them. Looked up from germline, CDR1 is SGHTA and CDR2 is FQGNSA. The length of the CDR3 is 15 residues. CDR3 sequence: CASSPAGGTNTEAFF. In nucleotides, the CDR3 is TGTGCCAGCAGTCCAGCCGGTGGGACGAACACTGAAGCTTTCTTT.

The chain carries TRBV27 and TRBJ2-2; 7 nucleotides line up with TRBD1. Germline CDR1 reads MNHEY; CDR2 reads SMNVEV (reference sequence). V was pared by 6 bases and J by 3 bases, with 4 bases of the junction left unmatched. The CDR3 runs 14 residues. DNA for the CDR3: TGTGCCAGCAGCCCAACAGGGGACACCGGGGAGCTGTTTTTT. This codes for CASSPTGDTGELFF.

This chain connects TRBV7-2 to TRBJ1-1; tentative D call: TRBD1 (6 bases). The CDR3 has 15 amino acids. Germline loops: CDR1 SGHTA, CDR2 FQGNSA. The V and J ends lost 5 bases and 4 bases respectively, with 17 bases between them. In DNA form, the CDR3 reads TGTGCCAGCAGCGCCCAACAGGGACGCGGCACTGAAGCTTTCTTT. Its translation: CASSAQQGRGTEAFF.

The chain is built from TRBV9 and TRBJ2-7; 9 bases line up with TRBD1. V lost 7 bases, J lost 5 bases, and 7 bases stayed unmatched. Germline V gives CDR1 SGDLS, CDR2 YYNGEE. The CDR3 is 13 amino acids. The CDR3 region has the DNA TGTGCCAGCCAGGGACAGGGAGAAAACGAGCAGTACTTC. It is translated as CASQGQGENEQYF.

This clone was recorded only once. This rearrangement joins TRBV9 to TRBJ2-5; 8 bases align to TRBD2. With 4 bases clipped from V and 4 bases from J, the junction kept 9 bases outside the gene matches. Germline V gives CDR1 SGDLS, CDR2 YYNGEE. The CDR3 runs to 15 residues. CDR3 sequence (DNA): TGTGCCAGCAGCAAGTTCTGGGCGGGGGGAGAGACCCAGTACTTC. Protein product: CASSKFWAGGETQYF.

The V call is TRBV5-1, the J call TRBJ1-2; the D gene is possibly TRBD1 (5 bases). V lost 0 bases and J lost 4, with 13 bases in between. Germline V CDR1 and CDR2: SGHRS, YFSETQ. This CDR3 contains 15 residues. The CDR3 region has the DNA TGCGCCAGCAGCTTGGGGGCACAGGCTGTCTATGGCTACACCTTC. Translated: CASSLGAQAVYGYTF. Based on the CDR3 plus reference TRBV5-1 and TRBJ1-2, the full variable domain is KAGVTQTPRYLIKTRGQQVTLSCSPISGHRSVSWYQQTPGQGLQFLFEYFSETQRNKGNFPGRFSGRQFSNSRSEMNVSTLELGDSALYLCASSLGAQAVYGYTFGSGTRLTVV.

This chain connects TRBV5-4 to TRBJ2-7, with 9 bases aligning to TRBD1. V gave up 2 bases and J gave up 2 bases; unmatched junction bases: 8. This CDR3 contains 16 residues. Germline V CDR1 and CDR2: SGHNT, YYREEE (reference sequence). The CDR3 coding sequence is TGTGCCAGCAGCTTCGGGGGGACAGGGACGACCTACGAGCAGTACTTC. As protein: CASSFGGTGTTYEQYF.

The V and J genes are TRBV19 and TRBJ1-6; D might be TRBD1 (5 bases). The CDR3 is 14 amino acids. Germline CDR1 is LNHDA and CDR2 is SQIVND (reference sequence). V lost 4 bases, J lost 9 bases, and 13 bases lay in between. CDR3 DNA sequence: TGTGCCAGTAGTAGGCGGGACCCCCGTTCACCCCTCCACTTT. Its translation: CASSRRDPRSPLHF. Complete variable domain (other parts from reference TRBV19 and TRBJ1-6): DGGITQSPKYLFRKEGQNVTLSCEQNLNHDAMYWYRQDPGQGLRLIYYSQIVNDFQKGDIAEGYSVSREKKESFPLTVTSAQKNPTAFYLCASSRRDPRSPLHFGNGTRLTVT.

J is TRBJ2-5 and V is TRBV5-1; no reliable D call. The CDR3 extends over 15 amino acids. Germline CDR1 and CDR2: SGHRS and YFSETQ. Trimming took 0 bases from V and 5 from J, leaving 14 bases between them. CDR3 sequence reads: CASSLDFGPWETQYF. The DNA of the CDR3 is TGCGCCAGCAGCTTGGACTTCGGGCCATGGGAGACCCAGTACTTC.